A single sample is the source of the 17 T cell receptor beta chains below, sequenced in a study of OX40 agonist ivuxolimab in advanced cancers. The data were produced by immunoSEQ multiplex PCR, yet TCRdb's version contains in-frame clones alone and is incomplete. This sample has approximately 18,000 clones, with 73% found just once. Source: CD4+ or CD8+ T cells sorted from blood, taken in a trial of the OX40 agonist ivuxolimab. These TCRs come from an adult with an advanced solid tumor such as melanoma, head and neck, liver or kidney cancer.

The rearrangement joins TRBV29-1 to TRBJ1-2, with D possibly being TRBD1 (6 bases). CDR3 length: 11 residues. The V and J ends lost 7 bases and 5 bases respectively, with 11 bases between them. CDR1 SQVTM and CDR2 ANQGSEA come from the germline V gene. In DNA form, the CDR3 reads TGCAGCGGAGGACAGATATATGGCTACACCTTC. Translation: CSGGQIYGYTF. Full variable domain (remainder filled in from reference TRBV29-1 and TRBJ1-2): SAVISQKPSRDICQRGTSLTIQCQVDSQVTMMFWYRQQPGQSLTLIATANQGSEATYESGFVIDKFPISRPNLTFSTLTVSNMSPEDSSIYLCSGGQIYGYTFGSGTRLTVV.

The gene calls are TRBV4-3 and TRBJ2-5; D unresolved. Per the germline V gene, CDR1 is LGHNA and CDR2 is YSLEER. This CDR3 is 16 amino acids long. Trimming removed 1 base from V and 1 base from J, with 13 bases in between. CDR3 region: CASSQGRAGVQETQYF. DNA of the CDR3: TGCGCCAGCAGCCAAGGCCGGGCAGGCGTCCAAGAGACCCAGTACTTC.

The chain joins TRBV7-3 to TRBJ2-3; D unclear. The V end lost 3 bases, the J end lost 0 bases, and 4 bases lay between the germline ends. Germline values: CDR1 SGHTA, CDR2 FQGTGA. There are 13 residues in the CDR3. The CDR3 loop is CASSFSSTDTQYF. The DNA for the CDR3 is TGTGCCAGCAGCTTCTCCAGCACAGATACGCAGTATTTT.

The count of this clone is one. V and J are TRBV9 and TRBJ2-1; 8 bases map to TRBD2. The V gene end was trimmed by 3 bases and the J gene end by 3 bases; junction bases not matched to a gene: 5. The CDR3 covers 15 residues. Germline V lookup: CDR1 SGDLS, CDR2 YYNGEE. The CDR3 protein is CASSALAADYNEQFF. As DNA, the CDR3 is TGTGCCAGCAGCGCACTAGCGGCGGACTACAATGAGCAGTTCTTC.

In DNA form, the CDR3 reads TGTGCCAGCAGCTTGGATAGAGAGGGGACAGGGCCCTATGGCTACACCTTC. Translating it yields CASSLDREGTGPYGYTF. This sequence joins TRBV5-4 and TRBJ1-2; 9 positions agree with TRBD1. CDR1 SGHNT and CDR2 YYREEE come from the germline V gene (reference sequence). The CDR3 is made up of 17 amino acids. Germline trimming cut 0 bases from V and 4 bases from J; bases unmatched to any gene: 10.

The V call is TRBV11-2, the J call TRBJ2-3; D is undetermined. The ends were cut back, 0 bases at V and 7 bases at J, with 8 bases in the middle. This CDR3 spans 13 amino acids. CDR1 SGHAT and CDR2 FQNNGV come from the germline V gene. In DNA, the CDR3 is TGTGCCAGCAGCTTAGAGCTGGCCTATACGCAGTATTTT. Translation: CASSLELAYTQYF.

This chain links TRBV4-1 with TRBJ1-1, with D tentatively TRBD1 (5 bases). Trimming took 5 bases from V and 4 from J, leaving 14 bases between them. The germline CDR1 and CDR2 sequences are MGHRA and YSYEKL. The CDR3 runs to 14 residues. CDR3 sequence (DNA): TGCGCCAGCAGCACGGGGACGGGGGGCACTGAAGCTTTCTTT. Protein: CASSTGTGGTEAFF.

The CDR3 coding sequence is TGTGCCAGCAGTTTAGAGGGACAGGGCCCGGGCAGGCCTGGCTACACCTTC. Translation: CASSLEGQGPGRPGYTF. The V call is TRBV28, the J call TRBJ1-2; 9 positions match TRBD1. Germline CDR1 is MDHEN and CDR2 is SYDVKM. Unmatched junction bases numbered 14, after V lost 2 bases and J lost 7 bases. This CDR3 spans 17 amino acids.

The chain employs TRBV30 and TRBJ2-5; D might be TRBD1 (7 bases). V shed 5 bases and J shed 9 bases, with 19 bases lying between them. Germline CDR1 and CDR2: GTSNPN and SVGIG (reference sequence). This CDR3 has 13 amino acids. CDR3 residues: CAWAGQNWDSQYF. The DNA for the CDR3 is TGTGCCTGGGCGGGACAGAATTGGGATTCCCAGTACTTC.

This chain uses TRBV4-1 with TRBJ1-4; TRBD1 matches 11 bases. Germline V gene lookup returns CDR1 MGHRA and CDR2 YSYEKL. The CDR3 has 18 residues. J lost 3 bases, V lost 1 base, and 7 bases had no gene match. The CDR3 reads CASSQGPGQGVSNEKLFF. DNA for the CDR3: TGCGCCAGCAGCCAAGGGCCGGGACAGGGGGTTTCTAATGAAAAACTGTTTTTT.

The V gene is TRBV7-9, the J gene TRBJ1-1; D uncertain. Per the germline V gene, CDR1 is SEHNR and CDR2 is FQNEAQ (reference sequence). V dropped 3 bases and J dropped 0 bases, with 8 bases sitting between them. The CDR3 is made up of 14 amino acids. The CDR3 DNA sequence: TGTGCCAGCAGCTTTACAGAGATGAACACTGAAGCTTTCTTT. Encoded protein: CASSFTEMNTEAFF.

This chain uses TRBV7-9 with TRBJ1-2, with D possibly being TRBD1 (5 bases). The ends were cut back, 4 bases at V and 3 bases at J, with 15 bases in the middle. CDR1 is SEHNR and CDR2 is FQNEAQ in the germline V gene (reference sequence). The CDR3 loop spans 15 amino acids. For the CDR3, the DNA is TGTGCCAGCAGCTCCCCGGGGGAGATGGACTATGGCTACACCTTC. Amino acid sequence: CASSSPGEMDYGYTF.

This clone is labeled medium-sized. This chain connects TRBV11-2 to TRBJ2-1; 9 positions agree with TRBD1. The V segment lost 5 bases and the J segment 4 bases; nucleotides outside the gene matches: 6. Germline V gives CDR1 SGHAT, CDR2 FQNNGV. The CDR3 extends over 15 amino acids. The CDR3 sequence is CASSPPGTGYNEQFF. CDR3 coding DNA: TGTGCCAGCAGCCCCCCCGGGACAGGGTACAATGAGCAGTTCTTC.

This chain joins TRBV30 and TRBJ2-3; 14 bases align to TRBD2. The V and J ends lost 1 base and 0 bases, in that order; junction bases with no gene match: 6. There are 18 residues in the CDR3. CDR1 is GTSNPN and CDR2 is SVGIG in the germline V gene (reference sequence). CDR3 amino acids: CAWSGLAGGATSTDTQYF. CDR3 sequence (DNA): TGTGCCTGGAGTGGACTAGCGGGAGGGGCCACTAGCACAGATACGCAGTATTTT.

V is TRBV25-1 and J is TRBJ1-2, with TRBD1 matching 7 bases. V lost 5 bases, J lost 4 bases, and 13 bases stayed unmatched. Germline CDR1 reads MGHDK; CDR2 reads SYGVNS. The CDR3 extends over 16 amino acids. Here the CDR3 reads CASSNIGTVDPYGYTF. Here the CDR3 DNA reads TGTGCCAGCAGTAACATTGGGACAGTAGACCCCTATGGCTACACCTTC.

The chain joins TRBV6-5 to TRBJ2-7; D remains unclear. The CDR3 runs to 9 residues. V dropped 9 bases and J dropped 2 bases, with 2 bases sitting between them. Per the germline V gene, CDR1 is MNHEY and CDR2 is SVGAGI. The DNA for the CDR3 is TGTGCCAGGACCTACGAGCAGTACTTC. Its translation is CARTYEQYF.

The chain carries TRBV7-9 and TRBJ2-7; D may be TRBD1 (5 bases). The V gene's germline CDR1 is SEHNR and CDR2 FQNEAQ (reference sequence). V gave up 1 base and J gave up 6 bases, with 7 bases separating them. The CDR3 sequence is 12 residues long. The CDR3 DNA reads as TGTGCCAGCAGCTTAGAGGGGCGCGAGCAGTACTTC. Protein: CASSLEGREQYF.